This T cell receptor (beta chain) was sequenced in a study of blood T cells in healthy people across ages (dated by TCRdb to the mid-2010s). With regard to the full study: Template switching captured roughly one uniquely barcoded TCR beta cDNA molecule per two T cells in model experiments. The study measured age-related changes in TCR beta repertoire diversity using deep sequencing normalized with unique cDNA molecular identifiers. Using the same blood draw, the study looked at two additional independent replicas of 1 million unique cDNA reads for two donors, one aged 18 to 30 and the other aged 80 or older. The donors were split into four age groups: young (average around 16 years), middle-aged (roughly 40), aged (over 55) and long-lived (roughly 86). What the research found in general, with its limitations: Because profiling used bulk unsorted PBMCs, naive and antigen-experienced compartments could not be compared conclusively. Because the CMV infection status of the donors was unknown, age-related changes in expanded clonotypes may potentially have been confounded. Estimates of total diversity from one million sequenced T cells were regarded as lower bounds and underestimates. Compared with the aged group, more naive CD4+ T cells, fewer expanded clones and increased TCR diversity were shown by the long-lived group, suggesting age selection. There was a strong correlation between observed TCR beta diversity and the percentage of naive T cells measured by flow cytometry. Observed TCR beta diversity per million T cells fell roughly linearly with age, and a significant reduction was already apparent by age about 36.

Library construction relied on 5' RACE. Instrument on record: Illumina HiSeq 2500. A second PCR of roughly 7 to 11 cycles was performed with a sample-barcoded 5' primer and a J-beta primer mix. A unique molecular identifier was introduced onto each TCR beta cDNA molecule by a template-switch 5' adaptor carrying 12 random nucleotides. At least 3 million CDR3-containing paired-end reads were obtained from each sample. The Mint cDNA synthesis kit, primed by a TRBC-specific oligonucleotide, was used to synthesize first-strand cDNA from all RNA. Following uracil-DNA glycosylase treatment, all cDNA underwent a first 18-cycle PCR with the universal primers M1SS and BC2_uni_R. For the original study's pipeline: Each sample was normalized by randomly selecting 1 million high-quality reads, each carrying a distinct molecular identifier. Reads with shared molecular identifiers were discarded instead of being binned into consensus sequences. MiTCR, run with a Q25 quality threshold and the strictest error-elimination algorithm, handled CDR3 identification, clonotype clustering and error correction. A nonparametric unseen species model with Euler transformation was used to estimate a lower bound on total TCR beta diversity. TCRdb reprocessed the public reads (quality trimming at Q25 with fastp, clone calling with MiXCR) and kept in-frame beta chains. Rows matching on CDR3 protein sequence are summarized as one entry with the most common DNA and genes. What appears here as the V and J calls and clone size reflects TCRdb's work, not the paper's. Recorded for this sample are more than 1,000,000 distinct CDR3 sequences; almost 25% of them occurred a single time. The ten largest make up about 0.8% of the sample.

This clonotype showed up just once. It has no known antigen specificity. Base quality data are lacking; no much larger clone is found one base away. Systemically healthy Caucasian individuals from Russia, over 30 in total and aged about 6 to 100 years, were included as donors. Each donor gave 9.5 to 10 milliliters of peripheral blood, drawn into EDTA-treated Vacutainer tubes. Ficoll-Paque density-gradient centrifugation was used to isolate PBMCs, with at least 6.5 million per sample. Total RNA, at least 5.5 micrograms per sample, was extracted from PBMCs with Trizol reagent. For every donor, flow cytometry on a PBMC aliquot measured the percentage of naive CD45RAhigh/CD27high T cells. Between the V and J ends, shortened by 4 bases and 8 bases respectively, the junction contains 14 bases. The CDR3 goes from the cysteine to the phenylalanine over 13 residues. Only CDR3 DNA is held: 39 bases, read in frame from base 1. The CDR1 and CDR2 encoded by the germline V gene are LGHNA and YSLEER.

These data were likewise used in another study, on T cells of mothers and their children. As the second study states: Nine systemically healthy Caucasian individuals, comprising three mothers and their six children, were included as donors. cDNA synthesis used all of the extracted RNA, with 1.5 ug of RNA in each 15 ul reaction. In the second PCR, the M1S primer introduced both the sample barcodes and 2-4 random nucleotides. Over 9.5 million TCR beta CDR3 reads were obtained for each mother, and 2.5 million to 3 million reads were obtained for each child. TCR recombination output is similarly shaped by thymic selection in related and unrelated pairs, with a minor effect exerted by inherited differences. Normalized repertoire overlap in related mother-child pairs was always slightly higher than in unrelated mother-child pairs, but the difference was never significant. No persistent microchimeric T cell clones were found, with a detection sensitivity of 80 to 100 clones per million clonotypes. Deep NGS was used in the study to compare the TCR beta repertoires of mothers and children and to look for features that separate related mother-child pairs from unrelated individuals. The mean age was about 37 +/- 4 years for the mothers and approximately 11 +/- 4 years for the children. After adapter ligation with NEBNext reagents, the libraries were sequenced on Illumina HiSeq 2000 with 100+100 nt paired-end reads. To avoid cross-contamination, the mother libraries and the child libraries were prepared a month apart and sequenced in separate runs. For each donor, between roughly 500,000 and 2,200,000 distinct TCR beta clonotypes were identified. Naive TCR beta clonotypes were estimated from low-frequency clonotypes matched to each donor's FACS-determined naive share, without sorting.

Input material: blood. This receptor was taken from a girl aged 2 to 10 in good health. Recombination joined TRBV4-3 with TRBJ1-2, with the D gene not clear enough to name. For the CDR3, the sequence is CASSRRTAKGYTF. The DNA sequence is given as TGCGCCAGCAGCCGGCGGACGGCGAAAGGCTACACCTTC.